One and the same sample provided the 8 T cell receptor beta chains below, sequenced in a study of cytomegalovirus exposure and HLA in healthy donors. The study ran its PCR with 60 Vbeta and 13 Jbeta primers. TCRdb keeps only in-frame clones here, not all; method: immunoSEQ multiplex PCR. The table includes about 140,000 clones, around 82% detected once. Input material: PBMCs. The source of these receptors is a female donor in good health and CMV-seronegative.

The chain has TRBV27 and TRBJ1-1, with a tentative D call TRBD1 (5 bases). CDR3 length: 18 residues. Trimming shortened V by 0 bases and J by 4 bases, and 21 bases separated the two germline ends. Looked up from germline, CDR1 is MNHEY and CDR2 is SMNVEV (reference sequence). CDR3 nucleotides: TGTGCCAGCAGTTTATCGGGGCTTAGGCAGGGATCGATCACTGAAGCTTTCTTT. It yields the protein CASSLSGLRQGSITEAFF.

This clone showed up just a few times. The chain uses TRBV6-1 and TRBJ2-7; D might be TRBD2 (5 bases). Germline loops: CDR1 MNHNS, CDR2 SASEGT. CDR3 length: 16 amino acids. Trimming shortened V by 0 bases and J by 0 bases, and 12 bases separated the two germline ends. The CDR3 DNA reads as TGTGCCAGCAGTGAAGCGGAGGTACTTAGCTCCTACGAGCAGTACTTC. Its translation: CASSEAEVLSSYEQYF.

The count of this clone is one. This chain uses TRBV5-1 with TRBJ2-5; TRBD2 agrees at 12 bases. Germline loops: CDR1 SGHRS, CDR2 YFSETQ. Trimming removed 3 bases from V and 2 bases from J; junction bases left unmatched: 5. The length of the CDR3 is 16 residues. The CDR3 DNA reads as TGCGCCAGCAGCTCCGTAGGACTAGCGGGACAAGAGACCCAGTACTTC. Its translation: CASSSVGLAGQETQYF.

The chain couples TRBV10-1 to TRBJ2-2; TRBD2 matches at 10 bases. This CDR3 spans 15 amino acids. Germline V CDR1 and CDR2: WNHNN, SYGVQD (reference sequence). With 4 bases clipped from V and 7 bases from J, the junction kept 6 bases outside the gene matches. DNA for the CDR3: TGCGCCAGCAGTGGGGAACTAGCGGGAAACGGGGAGCTGTTTTTT. Translation: CASSGELAGNGELFF.

The chain uses TRBV5-4 and TRBJ2-1; TRBD2 matches at 8 bases. CDR1 and CDR2 from the germline V gene are SGHNT and YYREEE (reference sequence). The CDR3 is made up of 13 amino acids. V lost 7 bases, J lost 8 bases, and 8 bases stayed unmatched. The DNA of the CDR3 is TGTGCCAGCGGGAGCGGGAGTAGGGATGAGCAGTTCTTC. Encoded protein: CASGSGSRDEQFF.

The chain has TRBV4-1 and TRBJ2-1; no reliable D call. With 2 bases removed from V and 1 base from J, the gap between germline ends came to 12 bases. Germline values: CDR1 MGHRA, CDR2 YSYEKL. There are 16 residues in the CDR3. The chain's CDR3 is CASSQKANPSYNEQFF. As DNA, the CDR3 is TGCGCCAGCAGCCAAAAAGCCAATCCTTCCTACAATGAGCAGTTCTTC.

The genes are TRBV2 and TRBJ2-7; TRBD2 matches at 7 bases. The CDR3 is 15 residues long. Germline V gene data show CDR1 as SNHLY and CDR2 as FYNNEI. The ends lost 8 bases at V and 7 bases at J; junction bases unmatched: 17. The chain's CDR3 is CASSPNTGGLREQYF. The CDR3 coding sequence is TGTGCCAGCTCCCCAAACACGGGGGGTCTTCGGGAGCAGTACTTC.

This clone has only a few counts. The chain is built from TRBV6-6 and TRBJ2-3; D is uncertain. The CDR3 totals 12 residues. From germline, CDR1 is MNHNY and CDR2 SVGAGI (reference sequence). Deletions cut 6 bases from V and 9 bases from J, with 13 bases between. The CDR3 spells CASSPPERTQYF. DNA of the CDR3: TGTGCCAGCAGCCCCCCGGAGAGAACGCAGTATTTT.